What follows is one TCR beta chain and its context. Multiplex PCR with BIOMED2 TRB-A/B primer pools amplified TRB rearrangements. Each CDR3 protein is one row after TCRdb ran MiXCR on the multiplex PCR reads. The sample carries over 1,000 distinct CDR3 sequences, approximately 25% recorded once. This sample is drawn from a study of T and B cells in COVID-19 patients. J was trimmed by 7 bases and V by 6 bases; bases with no gene match: 6. CDR1 is MNHEY and CDR2 is SVGAGI in the germline V gene. CDR3 length: 13 amino acids. TRB was amplified from approximately 250-500 ng of blood genomic DNA. The sequenced material came from blood. The sequence was obtained from a human donor with active COVID-19. This chain joins TRBV6-5 and TRBJ1-1, with 9 nucleotides matching TRBD1. CDR3 protein: CASSPRQGGEAFF. CDR3 in DNA: TGTGCCAGCAGCCCGAGACAGGGGGGTGAAGCTTTCTTT.